Shown below are 28 T cell receptor beta chains from a single sample sequenced in a study of cytomegalovirus exposure and HLA in healthy donors. The data were produced by immunoSEQ multiplex PCR, yet TCRdb's version contains in-frame clones alone and is incomplete. The repertoire holds fewer than 250,000 clones, with roughly 88% as singletons. Sequenced material: PBMCs. The origin of the receptors is a woman younger than 35 in good health and CMV-seronegative.

The chain is built from TRBV18 and TRBJ2-3; D perhaps matches TRBD1 (5 bases). The V gene's germline CDR1 is KGHSH and CDR2 LQKENI. V was trimmed by 3 bases and J by 0 bases, leaving 10 bases between them. The CDR3 totals 15 residues. The chain's CDR3 is CASSPQGISTDTQYF. CDR3 DNA: TGTGCCAGCTCACCGCAGGGAATTAGCACAGATACGCAGTATTTT.

The sample holds a few counts of this clone. The chain couples TRBV5-6 to TRBJ1-5; TRBD1 might be the D (5 bases). CDR3 size: 15 residues. The V end lost 4 bases, the J end lost 0 bases, and 11 bases lay between the germline ends. Looked up from germline, CDR1 is SGHDT and CDR2 is YYEEEE. The CDR3 loop reads CASSTAGFSNQPQHF. As DNA, the CDR3 is TGTGCCAGCAGCACCGCAGGGTTTAGCAATCAGCCCCAGCATTTT.

The sample holds a few counts of this clone. The rearrangement links TRBV14 to TRBJ1-1, with 8 bases identical to TRBD1. The CDR3 length is 15 residues. Unmatched junction bases numbered 4, after V lost 1 base and J lost 3 bases. The V gene's germline CDR1 is SGHDN and CDR2 FVKESK. For the CDR3, the DNA is TGTGCCAGCAGCCAAGTTGGGACAGGAGACACTGAAGCTTTCTTT. Its translation: CASSQVGTGDTEAFF.

The J gene is TRBJ2-7, the V gene TRBV10-1; 9 bases are a match to TRBD2. Germline V CDR1 and CDR2: WNHNN, SYGVQD (reference sequence). The ends lost 2 bases at V and 5 bases at J; junction bases unmatched: 4. CDR3 size: 14 residues. CDR3 loop: CASSEELAGHEQYF. CDR3 nucleotide sequence: TGCGCCAGCAGTGAGGAACTAGCGGGCCACGAGCAGTACTTC.

V gene TRBV19 combines with J gene TRBJ2-5, with D perhaps matching TRBD2 (6 bases). Germline V gives CDR1 LNHDA, CDR2 SQIVND (reference sequence). The CDR3 spans 14 residues. Trimming stripped 1 base from V and 5 bases from J, with 11 bases between. The CDR3 DNA reads as TGTGCCAGTAGTATAGCCGGGGGAGTGGAGACCCAGTACTTC. Its protein product is CASSIAGGVETQYF.

This clone was seen a few times. The rearrangement links TRBV5-8 to TRBJ1-2; D gene ambiguous. This CDR3 spans 14 amino acids. CDR1 and CDR2 (germline): SGHTS, YDEGEE. Trimming cost V 4 bases and J 4 bases, with 14 bases left between them. The CDR3 protein is CASSPTGGSYGYTF. The CDR3 bases are TGTGCCAGCAGCCCTACTGGAGGGTCCTATGGCTACACCTTC.

The chain uses TRBV11-2 and TRBJ1-5; the match to TRBD1 covers 8 bases. J lost 4 bases, V lost 5 bases, and 4 bases had no gene match. CDR3 length: 14 residues. Germline V gives CDR1 SGHAT, CDR2 FQNNGV. In nucleotides, the CDR3 is TGTGCCAGCAGCCATACAGGGGGTAATCAGCCCCAGCATTTT. Its translation is CASSHTGGNQPQHF.

The chain is built from TRBV6-6 and TRBJ1-2, with a possible D match to TRBD1 (5 bases). This CDR3 is 15 amino acids long. Trimming stripped 1 base from V and 4 bases from J, with 13 bases between. Germline V lookup: CDR1 MNHNY, CDR2 SVGAGI (reference sequence). The CDR3 region is CASSYYPQGPYGYTF. The CDR3 DNA sequence: TGTGCCAGCAGTTACTATCCCCAGGGCCCCTATGGCTACACCTTC.

The chain combines TRBV27 with TRBJ2-7; D is possibly TRBD1 (5 bases). CDR3 length: 15 residues. CDR1 MNHEY and CDR2 SMNVEV come from the germline V gene (reference sequence). The V end was cut by 3 bases, the J end by 3 bases, with 15 bases between. The CDR3 DNA sequence: TGTGCCAGCAGTTTGGGGCCCACCGTGGACTACGAGCAGTACTTC. This gives the protein CASSLGPTVDYEQYF.

The rearrangement joins TRBV20-1 to TRBJ1-1, with D possibly TRBD1 on 5 matching bases. Germline lookup yields CDR1 DFQATT and CDR2 SNEGSKA (reference sequence). There are 11 residues in the CDR3. V lost 4 bases and J 9 bases, leaving 12 bases between the germline ends. DNA for the CDR3: TGCAGTGCTAACCAGGGCGTTCAAGCTTTCTTT. Translating it yields CSANQGVQAFF.

The genes are TRBV7-7 and TRBJ2-7; D is perhaps TRBD2 (6 bases). Germline values: CDR1 SSHAT, CDR2 FNYEAQ (reference sequence). V shed 5 bases and J shed 6 bases, with 17 bases lying between them. This CDR3 is 14 amino acids long. Written as DNA, the CDR3 is TGTGCCAGCAGCCCCTATCCCGGTAGCGGCGAGCAGTACTTC. This translates into CASSPYPGSGEQYF.

The rearrangement uses TRBV2 and TRBJ1-2; D is unclear. Trimming pared 2 bases from V and 7 bases from J, leaving 17 bases between. The CDR3 contains 15 residues. Germline CDR1 is SNHLY and CDR2 is FYNNEI. This chain's CDR3 is CASSERGYTRSGYTF. The CDR3 nucleotides read TGTGCCAGCAGTGAACGGGGATACACGAGATCTGGCTACACCTTC.

This rearrangement joins TRBV5-4 to TRBJ2-5; a possible D gene is TRBD2 (7 bases). V was cut by 4 bases and J by 5 bases, with 24 bases left in between. Germline CDR1 reads SGHNT; CDR2 reads YYREEE (reference sequence). The CDR3 length is 17 residues. The CDR3 nucleotides are TGTGCCAGCAGCCTCCCCCCGAGGGGGGGGGCCGGGGAGACCCAGTACTTC. Its translation is CASSLPPRGGAGETQYF.

V is TRBV19 and J is TRBJ1-1, with 9 bases aligning to TRBD1. The CDR3 runs 17 residues. The V and J ends lost 3 bases and 0 bases, in that order; junction bases with no gene match: 8. Germline loops: CDR1 LNHDA, CDR2 SQIVND (reference sequence). The CDR3 is CASSMTGQGLMNTEAFF. CDR3 in DNA: TGTGCCAGTAGTATGACGGGACAGGGACTCATGAACACTGAAGCTTTCTTT. The variable domain in full, with the rest retrieved from reference TRBV19 and TRBJ1-1, is DGGITQSPKYLFRKEGQNVTLSCEQNLNHDAMYWYRQDPGQGLRLIYYSQIVNDFQKGDIAEGYSVSREKKESFPLTVTSAQKNPTAFYLCASSMTGQGLMNTEAFFGQGTRLTVV.

V is TRBV2 and J is TRBJ1-1; D might be TRBD1 (5 bases). The V and J ends lost 1 base and 1 base respectively, with 16 bases between them. This CDR3 comprises 17 residues. Germline V CDR1 and CDR2: SNHLY, FYNNEI. The CDR3 sequence: CASSEGLGGRKNTEAFF. In nucleotides, the CDR3 is TGTGCCAGCAGTGAAGGCCTTGGGGGGAGAAAGAACACTGAAGCTTTCTTT.

This rearrangement joins TRBV6-4 to TRBJ2-3; 10 bases line up with TRBD1. The CDR3 is 16 residues long. The germline V gene encodes CDR1 MRHNA and CDR2 SNTAGT. V dropped 6 bases and J dropped 6; count of bases not matched to a gene: 12. The CDR3 bases are TGTGCCAGCAGCGCAAGAACGGGACAGGGGTACGATACGCAGTATTTT. Its protein product is CASSARTGQGYDTQYF.

The J gene is TRBJ1-1, the V gene TRBV5-1; D uncertain. The CDR3 runs to 14 residues. The V gene's germline CDR1 is SGHRS and CDR2 YFSETQ. V was pared by 3 bases and J by 4 bases, with 13 bases between. The CDR3 DNA is TGCGCCAGCAGCTGGAGTCAGCTCGGCACTGAAGCTTTCTTT. Translation gives CASSWSQLGTEAFF.

The V and J genes are TRBV14 and TRBJ2-6; D is uncertain. The V gene's germline CDR1 is SGHDN and CDR2 FVKESK. The V end lost 2 bases, the J end lost 0 bases, and 5 bases lay between the germline ends. This CDR3 has 15 amino acids. This CDR3 is CASSQFGSGANVLTF. As DNA, the CDR3 is TGTGCCAGCAGCCAATTCGGCTCTGGGGCCAACGTCCTGACTTTC. The variable domain in full, completed from reference TRBV14 and TRBJ2-6, reads EAGVTQFPSHSVIEKGQTVTLRCDPISGHDNLYWYRRVMGKEIKFLLHFVKESKQDESGMPNNRFLAERTGGTYSTLKVQPAELEDSGVYFCASSQFGSGANVLTFGAGSRLTVL.

The chain is built from TRBV9 and TRBJ2-3; D remains ambiguous. V lost 1 base, J lost 2 bases, and 8 bases lay in between. Germline V gives CDR1 SGDLS, CDR2 YYNGEE. The CDR3 consists of 14 residues. The CDR3: CASSVFPNTDTQYF. The CDR3, as DNA: TGTGCCAGCAGCGTATTTCCAAACACAGATACGCAGTATTTT. The full variable domain, with the rest looked up from reference TRBV9 and TRBJ2-3, is DSGVTQTPKHLITATGQRVTLRCSPRSGDLSVYWYQQSLDQGLQFLIQYYNGEERAKGNILERFSAQQFPDLHSELNLSSLELGDSALYFCASSVFPNTDTQYFGPGTRLTVL.

V usage is TRBV5-6 and J usage is TRBJ2-4; D perhaps matches TRBD1 (5 bases). The germline V gene has CDR1 SGHDT and CDR2 YYEEEE. V lost 1 base to trimming and J lost 1 base, with 9 bases between them. The CDR3 has 15 amino acids. The CDR3: CASSLIAGAKNIQYF. In nucleotides, the CDR3 is TGTGCCAGCAGCTTGATAGCAGGGGCCAAAAACATTCAGTACTTC.

The chain has TRBV9 and TRBJ2-7, with 11 bases identical to TRBD2. The germline V gene has CDR1 SGDLS and CDR2 YYNGEE. The CDR3 is 14 residues long. The J segment lost 7 bases and the V segment lost 2 bases, leaving 5 bases of the junction unmatched. The CDR3 spells CASSVTSGDQEQYF. The DNA of the CDR3 is TGTGCCAGCAGCGTGACTAGCGGGGACCAGGAGCAGTACTTC.

This sequence joins TRBV2 and TRBJ2-3, with D hard to call. In germline, CDR1 is SNHLY, CDR2 FYNNEI. Between the trimmed V and J ends, which lost 3 bases and 11 bases, there was a span of 15 bases. The CDR3 is 13 residues long. The DNA for the CDR3 is TGTGCCAGCAGTGAGGGCAGCCAGGTTAGGCAGTATTTT. Translation: CASSEGSQVRQYF.

The chain is built from TRBV14 and TRBJ2-6; 7 nucleotides agree with TRBD1. J was trimmed by 0 bases and V by 4 bases; bases with no gene match: 6. Germline values: CDR1 SGHDN, CDR2 FVKESK. The CDR3 extends over 17 amino acids. The CDR3 region is CASSPRQGSSGANVLTF. The CDR3 DNA reads as TGTGCCAGCAGCCCGCGACAGGGTAGCTCTGGGGCCAACGTCCTGACTTTC.

The rearrangement links TRBV11-2 to TRBJ2-3; D is unclear. Germline-derived CDR1 and CDR2 are SGHAT and FQNNGV. V was cut by 6 bases and J by 4 bases, with 17 bases left in between. The CDR3 length is 15 residues. CDR3 DNA: TGTGCCAGCAGTAAGAATCCTTTTAGTTCAGATACGCAGTATTTT. This gives the protein CASSKNPFSSDTQYF.

The chain carries TRBV27 and TRBJ2-1; 9 bases align to TRBD2. The V and J ends lost 7 bases and 7 bases, in that order; junction bases with no gene match: 11. This CDR3 region has 15 residues. Germline CDR1 reads MNHEY; CDR2 reads SMNVEV (reference sequence). CDR3: CASNEGTAGGNEQFF. DNA for the CDR3: TGTGCCAGCAACGAAGGGACAGCGGGGGGAAATGAGCAGTTCTTC.

The rearrangement links TRBV5-4 to TRBJ2-3; TRBD1 matches at 7 bases. The germline CDR1 and CDR2 sequences are SGHNT and YYREEE (reference sequence). The CDR3 runs 13 residues. V lost 4 bases to trimming and J lost 6 bases; unmatched junction nucleotides: 5. For the CDR3, the DNA is TGTGCCAGCAGCCTAACAGGGGACGATACGCAGTATTTT. Translating gives CASSLTGDDTQYF.

The chain is built from TRBV18 and TRBJ2-5; TRBD1 aligns across 7 bases. J lost 0 bases, V lost 2 bases, and 3 bases had no gene match. CDR1 is KGHSH, CDR2 LQKENI, per germline. The CDR3 is made up of 15 amino acids. This CDR3 is CASSPTGANQETQYF. In nucleotides, the CDR3 is TGTGCCAGCTCACCAACAGGGGCCAACCAAGAGACCCAGTACTTC. The variable domain in full, completed from reference TRBV18 and TRBJ2-5, reads NAGVMQNPRHLVRRRGQEARLRCSPMKGHSHVYWYRQLPEEGLKFMVYLQKENIIDESGMPKERFSAEFPKEGPSILRIQQVVRGDSAAYFCASSPTGANQETQYFGPGTRLLVL.

This clone was seen a handful of times. This CDR3 reads CASSGQMNTEAFF. CDR3 sequence (DNA): TGTGCCAGCAGTGGGCAAATGAACACTGAAGCTTTCTTT. The genes are TRBV2 and TRBJ1-1, with D unresolved. The V and J ends lost 4 bases and 0 bases respectively, with 6 bases between them. CDR3 length: 13 amino acids. From germline, CDR1 is SNHLY and CDR2 FYNNEI. Full variable domain (outside the CDR3, taken from reference TRBV2 and TRBJ1-1): EPEVTQTPSHQVTQMGQEVILRCVPISNHLYFYWYRQILGQKVEFLVSFYNNEISEKSEIFDDQFSVERPDGSNFTLKIRSTKLEDSAMYFCASSGQMNTEAFFGQGTRLTVV.